This is a list of T cell receptor beta chains from one sample in a study of regulatory T cells in long-lasting Graves disease. MiXCR, applied by TCRdb to the multiplex PCR reads, yields one record per CDR3 protein. Here the sample spans under 250,000 distinct CDR3 sequences, around a fifth being singletons. The data also belong to a second study, concerning T cells in Graves' hyperthyroidism and ophthalmopathy.

The input for sequencing was peripheral blood mononuclear cells (PBMCs), taken at new diagnosis, from a patient treated with antithyroid drugs. These receptors were taken from a woman in her 30s with Graves disease. Both conserved end residues are part of each CDR3. D genes are given only for firm matches. Size is stated for part of the rows, as once, few or many counts, or as a class when the clone is expanded.

length,size,D,V,J,CDR3,DNA
16,many,NA,TRBV20-1,TRBJ1-1,CSARPYAAGLNTEAFF,TGCAGTGCTAGACCCTACGCGGCAGGATTGAACACTGAAGCTTTCTTT
11,many,NA,TRBV19,TRBJ1-4,CASSSRIVLFF,TGTGCCAGTAGTTCAAGGATCGTACTGTTTTTT
15,NA,TRBD2,TRBV20-1,TRBJ2-7,CSARRLGTRGVEQYF,TGCAGTGCCCGTAGATTGGGGACTAGAGGAGTCGAGCAGTACTTC
15,many,TRBD1,TRBV27,TRBJ1-6,CASSLRDRDGSPLHF,TGTGCCAGCAGTCTACGGGACAGGGACGGCTCACCCCTCCACTTT
11,few,NA,TRBV20-1,TRBJ2-7,CSAPTQGEQYF,TGCAGTGCTCCGACCCAAGGCGAGCAGTACTTC
16,many,NA,TRBV7-6,TRBJ1-6,CASSLGSSSYNSPLHF,TGTGCCAGCAGCTTGGGCAGTAGCTCCTATAATTCACCCCTCCACTTT
13,many,NA,TRBV19,TRBJ2-7,CASSIARDREQYF,TGTGCCAGTAGTATTGCTCGTGATCGGGAGCAGTACTTC
15,NA,NA,TRBV12-3/TRBV12-4,TRBJ2-5,CASSSEGQKQETQYF,TGTGCCAGCAGCTCCGAAGGACAGAAACAAGAGACCCAGTACTTC
15,many,TRBD1,TRBV12-3/TRBV12-4,TRBJ2-2,CASSLTGGYTGELFF,TGTGCCAGCAGTCTGACAGGGGGCTACACCGGGGAGCTGTTTTTT
15,many,TRBD2,TRBV11-2,TRBJ2-7,CASSSGLAVVNEQYF,TGTGCCAGCAGCTCCGGACTAGCGGTCGTCAACGAGCAGTACTTC
13,NA,NA,TRBV28,TRBJ2-7,CASRTTHSYEQYF,TGTGCCAGCAGGACCACCCACTCCTACGAGCAGTACTTC
13,many,NA,TRBV12-3/TRBV12-4,TRBJ1-5,CASSMNSNQPQHF,TGTGCCAGCAGTATGAATAGCAATCAGCCCCAGCATTTT
16,many,NA,TRBV28,TRBJ2-4,CASSVAEPRTKNIQYF,TGTGCCAGCAGCGTCGCGGAGCCCAGGACCAAAAACATTCAGTACTTC
13,many,NA,TRBV28,TRBJ1-1,CASSLLGLVRAFF,TGTGCCAGCAGTTTATTGGGCCTTGTCCGGGCTTTCTTT
14,many,NA,TRBV5-6,TRBJ2-1,CASSLINPNNEQFF,TGTGCCAGCAGCTTGATAAATCCGAACAATGAGCAGTTCTTC
14,NA,NA,TRBV15,TRBJ2-5,CASKQDSNQETQYF,TGTGCCAGCAAACAGGACAGCAACCAAGAGACCCAGTACTTC
14,NA,NA,TRBV7-9,TRBJ2-7,CASSLVPVSYEQYF,TGTGCCAGCAGCTTAGTTCCAGTTTCCTACGAGCAGTACTTC
14,many,TRBD2,TRBV10-3,TRBJ2-7,CAISEISGSNEQYF,TGTGCCATCAGTGAAATTAGCGGGAGCAACGAGCAGTACTTC
14,NA,NA,TRBV5-1,TRBJ2-7,CASSPERSTYEQYF,TGCGCCAGTAGCCCGGAGCGATCGACCTACGAGCAGTACTTC
15,few,NA,TRBV6-2/TRBV6-3,TRBJ2-5,CASRLTLRGGETQYF,TGTGCCAGCAGACTTACGTTGAGGGGGGGAGAGACCCAGTACTTC
12,many,NA,TRBV19,TRBJ2-2,CASSIVSGELFF,TGTGCCAGTAGTATAGTATCCGGGGAGCTGTTTTTT
20,once,TRBD2,TRBV28,TRBJ2-3,CASRQFWGTNSQTSTDTQYF,TGTGCCAGCAGACAATTCTGGGGGACTAATAGCCAGACTAGCACAGATACACAGTATTTT
14,many,NA,TRBV6-1,TRBJ1-2,CASSDSGTIYGYTF,TGTGCCAGCAGTGACTCCGGGACAATCTATGGCTACACCTTC
17,many,TRBD1,TRBV28,TRBJ2-3,CASSPTGTGVRADTQYF,TGTGCCAGCAGTCCGACCGGGACAGGGGTCCGTGCAGATACGCAGTATTTT
15,NA,TRBD2,TRBV2,TRBJ2-5,CASKEGLAVGETQYF,TGTGCCAGCAAGGAGGGACTAGCGGTAGGCGAGACCCAGTACTTC
15,many,NA,TRBV9,TRBJ2-1,CASSLRGTVYNEQFF,TGTGCCAGCAGCCTCCGGGGGACAGTCTACAATGAGCAGTTCTTC
14,NA,TRBD1,TRBV29-1,TRBJ1-1,CSVEGLGQGPEAFF,TGCAGCGTTGAAGGTCTCGGACAGGGTCCCGAAGCTTTCTTT
16,NA,TRBD2,TRBV20-1,TRBJ2-4,CSSGLAGGVAKNIQYF,TGCAGTTCCGGACTAGCGGGAGGAGTAGCCAAAAACATTCAGTACTTC
11,many,NA,TRBV5-1,TRBJ2-7,CASSWEDEQYF,TGCGCCAGCAGCTGGGAGGACGAGCAGTACTTC
16,many,TRBD2,TRBV11-3,TRBJ2-1,CASSRWVVAGGNEQFF,TGTGCCAGCAGCCGATGGGTGGTTGCGGGGGGCAATGAGCAGTTCTTC
15,few,NA,TRBV7-9,TRBJ2-5,CASSLPLARQETQYF,TGTGCCAGCAGCTTGCCCTTGGCGCGCCAAGAGACCCAGTACTTC
14,NA,NA,TRBV12-3/TRBV12-4,TRBJ1-1,CASRRQNMIAEAFF,TGTGCCAGCAGGAGACAGAATATGATCGCTGAAGCTTTCTTT
14,few,NA,TRBV13,TRBJ1-2,CASSSIIGDYGYTF,TGTGCCAGCAGCTCTATAATCGGGGACTATGGCTACACCTTC
13,many,NA,TRBV7-2,TRBJ1-3,CASSFKVRDTIYF,TGTGCCAGCAGCTTCAAGGTCCGGGACACCATATATTTT
12,many,NA,TRBV6-1,TRBJ2-7,CASWGSSYEQYF,TGTGCCAGCTGGGGGAGCTCCTACGAGCAGTACTTC
17,NA,TRBD2,TRBV12-3/TRBV12-4,TRBJ2-3,CASSLRVSGRTADTQYF,TGTGCCAGCAGCCTCCGGGTGAGCGGGAGAACGGCAGATACGCAGTATTTT
14,NA,TRBD2,TRBV20-1,TRBJ2-7,CSARQGLAGYEQYF,TGCAGTGCTAGGCAGGGACTAGCGGGGTACGAGCAGTACTTC
16,NA,NA,TRBV19,TRBJ1-5,CASSIRGTFSNQPQHF,TGTGCCAGTAGTATCCGAGGGACCTTTAGCAATCAGCCCCAGCATTTT
10,few,NA,TRBV20-1,TRBJ2-7,CSAAPYEQYF,TGCAGTGCTGCCCCCTACGAGCAGTACTTC
15,many,TRBD1,TRBV3-1,TRBJ1-4,CASSLKTGGNEKLFF,TGTGCCAGCAGCCTGAAGACAGGGGGGAATGAAAAACTGTTTTTT
15,many,NA,TRBV11-2,TRBJ2-2,CASSLGLRNTGELFF,TGTGCCAGCAGCTTAGGTTTGCGGAACACCGGGGAGCTGTTTTTT
11,NA,NA,TRBV28,TRBJ2-1,CAVQGRDEQFF,TGTGCCGTACAGGGGAGGGATGAGCAGTTCTTC
16,many,TRBD2,TRBV10-2,TRBJ2-3,CASMTTSGGFTDTQYF,TGCGCCAGCATGACAACTAGCGGGGGTTTTACAGATACGCAGTATTTT
15,many,NA,TRBV28,TRBJ1-5,CASTARQGYNQPQHF,TGTGCCAGCACTGCCCGGCAGGGATACAATCAGCCCCAGCATTTT
13,NA,TRBD2,TRBV2,TRBJ2-5,CASSGLTSGGQYF,TGTGCCAGCAGCGGGCTGACTAGCGGGGGCCAGTACTTC
14,many,NA,TRBV27,TRBJ1-2,CASRPTTEDYGYTF,TGTGCCAGCAGACCTACAACCGAGGACTATGGCTACACCTTC
17,many,NA,TRBV5-1,TRBJ1-1,CASSPSPGGLRDTEAFF,TGCGCCAGCAGCCCCTCCCCGGGGGGGCTTAGGGACACTGAAGCTTTCTTT
12,many,NA,TRBV30,TRBJ1-5,CAWREGNQPQHF,TGTGCCTGGAGAGAGGGGAATCAGCCCCAGCATTTT
14,many,NA,TRBV19,TRBJ2-5,CASSIGGYQETQYF,TGTGCCAGTAGTATAGGCGGGTACCAAGAGACCCAGTACTTC
15,many,NA,TRBV6-2/TRBV6-3,TRBJ2-1,CASSGRTGFNNEQFF,TGTGCCAGCAGTGGTCGAACGGGTTTTAACAATGAGCAGTTCTTC
13,many,NA,TRBV10-3,TRBJ2-7,CAISGPLGGEQYF,TGTGCCATCAGTGGCCCCCTTGGGGGCGAGCAGTACTTC
17,many,TRBD1,TRBV7-3,TRBJ1-2,CASTTRTSGQEPYGYTF,TGTGCCAGCACCACGAGGACCTCGGGACAGGAGCCATATGGCTACACCTTC
15,many,TRBD1,TRBV28,TRBJ2-7,CASSLFGTGGYEQYF,TGTGCCAGCAGTTTATTCGGGACAGGGGGGTACGAGCAGTACTTC
13,many,NA,TRBV24-1,TRBJ1-2,CATSDRSNYGYTF,TGTGCCACCAGTGACCGATCTAACTATGGCTACACCTTC
17,NA,TRBD2,TRBV4-1,TRBJ2-1,CASSANRLAGGINEQFF,TGCGCCAGCAGCGCAAATCGACTAGCGGGAGGAATAAATGAGCAGTTCTTC
13,NA,TRBD1,TRBV7-9,TRBJ1-3,CASSRRGGNTIYF,TGTGCCAGCAGCCGCAGGGGGGGAAACACCATATATTTT
13,many,NA,TRBV10-2,TRBJ1-2,CASSETIKGGYTF,TGCGCCAGCAGTGAGACAATCAAAGGAGGCTACACCTTC
16,many,TRBD2,TRBV19,TRBJ2-2,CASSTTSGTPPGELFF,TGTGCCAGTAGTACCACTAGCGGGACCCCCCCCGGGGAGCTGTTTTTT
15,NA,TRBD1,TRBV4-1,TRBJ1-4,CASRPQRTGGEKLFF,TGCGCCAGCAGGCCCCAAAGGACAGGGGGAGAAAAACTGTTTTTT